Described below is a single T cell receptor beta chain sequence and its context. These data come from a study of blood T cell repertoires in COVID-19. V was cut by 3 bases and J by 5 bases, with 7 bases left in between. Germline-derived CDR1 and CDR2 are SNHLY and FYNNEI. This CDR3 contains 12 residues. In the authors' workflow: Reference gene primer amplification gave nucleated cell count estimates. Here immunoSEQ multiplex PCR was the method, and the copy in TCRdb shows in-frame clones only, minus some. V, J and clone size were drawn from that table, and D and trimming were deduced from the DNA. The table lists about 15,000 clones, 70% to 90% of them singletons.

The sequenced material came from peripheral blood. The V and J genes are TRBV2 and TRBJ2-5, with D possibly being TRBD2 (5 bases). The clonotype comes from a man between 65 and 85 years old in a cohort sampled during active COVID-19. CDR3 nucleotide sequence: TGTGCCAGCAGTGAGTCTAGCGAGACCCAGTACTTC. Its translation is CASSESSETQYF.